The 32 T cell receptor beta chains listed next were all sequenced from one sample in a study of blood T cell repertoires in COVID-19. Only in-frame clones appear in the TCRdb table, and some are missing; sequencing was by immunoSEQ multiplex PCR. The table includes some 72,000 clones, 75% to 90% detected once. Material: peripheral blood. Source of these receptors: a man in his fifties or sixties with COVID-19, enrolled during active disease.

The chain uses TRBV24-1 and TRBJ2-5; D remains unclear. Trimming shortened V by 3 bases and J by 9 bases, and 10 bases separated the two germline ends. The CDR3 has 12 amino acids. Germline V gene sequence: CDR1 KGHDR, CDR2 SFDVKD. The chain's CDR3 is CATSDPLTPQYF. CDR3 in DNA: TGTGCCACCAGTGATCCCCTTACACCCCAGTACTTC.

The chain joins TRBV6-5 to TRBJ2-1; TRBD1 agrees at 7 bases. From germline, CDR1 is MNHEY and CDR2 SVGAGI. V was pared by 6 bases and J by 5 bases, with 7 bases of the junction left unmatched. The length of the CDR3 is 14 residues. DNA of the CDR3: TGTGCCAGCAGCCTAGGACAGGAAAACAATGAGCAGTTCTTC. Amino acid sequence: CASSLGQENNEQFF.

V and J are TRBV28 and TRBJ2-7, with D possibly TRBD1 on 7 matching bases. Germline CDR1 MDHEN, CDR2 SYDVKM. The CDR3 loop spans 14 amino acids. V lost 6 bases and J 2 bases, leaving 14 bases between the germline ends. CDR3 protein: CASRNGGTAYEQYF. The CDR3, as DNA: TGTGCCAGCAGAAACGGCGGGACAGCCTACGAGCAGTACTTC.

The J gene is TRBJ2-7, the V gene TRBV3-1 (or the pseudogene TRBV3-2); D possibly corresponds to TRBD2 (6 bases). Germline CDR1 is LGHDT and CDR2 is YNNKEL (reference sequence). V was shortened by 1 base and J by 4 bases, with 14 bases between the two germline ends. The CDR3 has 15 residues. The CDR3 DNA follows: TGTGCCAGCAGCCAAGCGGGAGCCCCTAATTACGAGCAGTACTTC. This translates into CASSQAGAPNYEQYF.

This clone came up once. Other DNA sequences in the sample encode the same CDR3. V is TRBV30 and J is TRBJ2-7, with 10 bases lining up with TRBD1. V dropped 3 bases and J dropped 2; count of bases not matched to a gene: 4. Germline V gene sequence: CDR1 GTSNPN, CDR2 SVGIG (reference sequence). The CDR3 totals 14 residues. The DNA of the CDR3 is TGTGCCTGGAGCCCCGGGACAGGGGCCTACGAGCAGTACTTC. Protein product: CAWSPGTGAYEQYF.

This rearrangement joins TRBV7-2 to TRBJ1-2, with TRBD1 matching over 7 bases. Per germline, CDR1 SGHTA and CDR2 FQGNSA. The length of the CDR3 is 14 residues. Trimming took 1 base from V and 1 from J; bases not matched to a gene: 0. CDR3 DNA sequence: TGTGCCAGCAGCTTAGGACAGGGTAACTATGGCTACACCTTC. The encoded protein is CASSLGQGNYGYTF.

The V and J genes are TRBV28 and TRBJ1-1; 11 bases map to TRBD1. The CDR3 contains 14 residues. The germline CDR1 and CDR2 sequences are MDHEN and SYDVKM. The V gene end was trimmed by 7 bases and the J gene end by 5 bases; junction bases not matched to a gene: 6. CDR3 DNA sequence: TGTGCCAGCAATGGACAGGGGGCTGGAACTGAAGCTTTCTTT. It encodes CASNGQGAGTEAFF.

V gene TRBV6-1 combines with J gene TRBJ2-5, with D perhaps TRBD1 (6 bases). V gave up 4 bases and J gave up 2 bases, with 17 bases separating them. The V gene's germline CDR1 is MNHNS and CDR2 SASEGT. The CDR3 is 16 amino acids. This CDR3 is CASSADRGGRQETQYF. CDR3 bases: TGTGCCAGCAGTGCTGATAGAGGGGGACGGCAAGAGACCCAGTACTTC.

CDR3 residues: CASSYLRQEAFF. The CDR3 DNA reads as TGTGCCAGCAGCTACCTCAGACAAGAAGCTTTCTTT. The genes are TRBV5-8 and TRBJ1-1; D is uncertain. Trimming cost V 3 bases and J 8 bases, with 11 bases left between them. This CDR3 spans 12 amino acids. Germline V lookup: CDR1 SGHTS, CDR2 YDEGEE.

The rearrangement uses TRBV7-3 and TRBJ2-3; 12 nucleotides agree with TRBD2. This CDR3 spans 18 amino acids. J lost 6 bases, V lost 5 bases, and 15 bases had no gene match. CDR1 and CDR2 (germline): SGHTA, FQGTGA. The CDR3: CASSLNQGLAGDLDTQYF. The CDR3, as DNA: TGTGCCAGCAGCCTCAACCAGGGACTAGCGGGTGATTTGGATACGCAGTATTTT. Complete variable domain (other parts from reference TRBV7-3 and TRBJ2-3): GAGVSQTPSNKVTEKGKYVELRCDPISGHTALYWYRQSLGQGPEFLIYFQGTGAADDSGLPNDRFFAVRPEGSVSTLKIQRTERGDSAVYLCASSLNQGLAGDLDTQYFGPGTRLTVL.

The CDR3 sequence: CATSRDGQGSYEQYF. The DNA for the CDR3 is TGTGCCACCAGCAGAGACGGACAGGGATCCTACGAGCAGTACTTC. The J gene is TRBJ2-7, the V gene TRBV15; 8 bases match TRBD1. This CDR3 is built from 15 residues. From germline, CDR1 is LNHNV and CDR2 YYDKDF (reference sequence). The junction had 2 bases not matched to a gene; V was cut back by 0 bases and J by 1 base.

The genes are TRBV11-1 and TRBJ2-7; TRBD2 agrees at 7 bases. V lost 2 bases, J lost 0 bases, and 4 bases stayed unmatched. The germline gives CDR1 SGHAT, CDR2 FQDESV (reference sequence). There are 15 residues in the CDR3. DNA for the CDR3: TGTGCCAGCAGCTTAAAGTGGGAGGGCTCCTACGAGCAGTACTTC. Protein: CASSLKWEGSYEQYF.

For the CDR3, the DNA is TGTGCCAGCAGTTCAGGGATGCGAGGCTACACCTTC. This gives the protein CASSSGMRGYTF. V usage is TRBV28 and J usage is TRBJ1-2, with a possible D match to TRBD1 (5 bases). The CDR3 covers 12 residues. CDR1 and CDR2 (germline): MDHEN, SYDVKM. V lost 4 bases, J lost 8 bases, and 11 bases lay in between.

The genes are TRBV6-1 and TRBJ2-7; D perhaps matches TRBD1 (5 bases). Trimming pared 3 bases from V and 5 bases from J, leaving 17 bases between. The CDR3 covers 15 residues. Germline CDR1 reads MNHNS; CDR2 reads SASEGT. The CDR3, as DNA: TGTGCCAGCAGTGATATGAACAGGTTGACGGACGAGCAGTACTTC. The encoded protein is CASSDMNRLTDEQYF.

The V gene is TRBV12-3 or TRBV12-4, the J gene TRBJ2-7; TRBD1 matches at 9 bases. The length of the CDR3 is 12 residues. V shed 6 bases, J shed 7 bases, and the junction held 4 bases outside the gene matches. The CDR3 coding sequence is TGTGCCAGCAGGAAACAGGGGGCGGAGCAGTACTTC. Protein sequence: CASRKQGAEQYF.

The rearrangement links TRBV2 to TRBJ2-2; 9 bases are a match to TRBD2. Germline V lookup: CDR1 SNHLY, CDR2 FYNNEI. The J segment lost 2 bases and the V segment lost 3 bases, leaving 16 bases of the junction unmatched. This CDR3 has 20 amino acids. In nucleotides, the CDR3 is TGTGCCAGCAGTGATCTTGGGGTACCTAGCGGGACGCTCAACACCGGGGAGCTGTTTTTT. This encodes CASSDLGVPSGTLNTGELFF.

The chain's CDR3 is CASSPGLAPRETQYF. CDR3 nucleotides: TGTGCCAGTAGTCCGGGACTAGCTCCCCGGGAGACCCAGTACTTC. The chain couples TRBV19 to TRBJ2-5; 9 bases match TRBD2. Losses at the gene ends were 5 bases for V and 5 bases for J; bases not matched to a gene: 9. The CDR3 spans 15 residues. Germline-derived CDR1 and CDR2 are LNHDA and SQIVND (reference sequence).

This chain joins TRBV7-2 and TRBJ2-2; 11 nucleotides align to TRBD2. This CDR3 has 18 amino acids. After removal of 4 bases from V and 6 bases from J, the junction contained 13 bases not matched to a gene. Germline V gene data show CDR1 as SGHTA and CDR2 as FQGNSA. CDR3 loop: CASSSLAGAHSGPGELFF. Here the CDR3 DNA reads TGTGCCAGCAGCTCACTAGCGGGAGCCCACTCCGGACCCGGGGAGCTGTTTTTT. Combining the CDR3 with reference TRBV7-2 and TRBJ2-2 gives the whole variable domain GAGVSQSPSNKVTEKGKDVELRCDPISGHTALYWYRQSLGQGLEFLIYFQGNSAPDKSGLPSDRFSAERTGGSVSTLTIQRTQQEDSAVYLCASSSLAGAHSGPGELFFGEGSRLTVL.

This chain connects TRBV12-5 to TRBJ1-2; possible D gene TRBD1, 6 bases. V lost 3 bases, J lost 0 bases, and 14 bases lay in between. This CDR3 is built from 16 residues. Germline V CDR1 and CDR2: LGHNT, FRNRAP. This CDR3 is CASGLTTGRANYGYTF. The CDR3 DNA sequence: TGTGCTAGTGGTTTAACCACAGGGAGAGCTAACTATGGCTACACCTTC.

The chain couples TRBV10-3 to TRBJ2-2; the D gene is possibly TRBD1 (7 bases). The V and J ends lost 7 bases and 5 bases respectively, with 23 bases between them. This CDR3 has 17 residues. CDR1 ENHRY and CDR2 SYGVKD come from the germline V gene. DNA of the CDR3: TGTGCCATCACCGATCCAGGGGGGACAAGCCGGACCGGGGAGCTGTTTTTT. Residues: CAITDPGGTSRTGELFF.

The J gene is TRBJ1-1, the V gene TRBV30; the match to TRBD1 covers 8 bases. This CDR3 has 11 amino acids. The V and J ends lost 8 bases and 7 bases, in that order; junction bases with no gene match: 6. Germline CDR1 is GTSNPN and CDR2 is SVGIG (reference sequence). The CDR3 region is CAGQGAGEAFF. CDR3 coding DNA: TGTGCCGGACAGGGAGCAGGTGAAGCTTTCTTT.

DNA of the CDR3: TGTGCCAGCAGCCTAGGACAGAATTCCTACGAGCAGTACTTC. This gives the protein CASSLGQNSYEQYF. This chain links TRBV9 with TRBJ2-7, with a weak D call TRBD1 (6 bases). The CDR3 has 14 amino acids. The germline V gene encodes CDR1 SGDLS and CDR2 YYNGEE. V dropped 4 bases and J dropped 1 base, with 12 bases sitting between them.

The V and J genes are TRBV19 and TRBJ1-4; TRBD1 matches at 9 bases. Germline V gives CDR1 LNHDA, CDR2 SQIVND (reference sequence). The CDR3 is 19 residues long. V gave up 6 bases and J gave up 2 bases; unmatched junction bases: 16. The CDR3 nucleotides read TGTGCCAGTAGATTGCGCGCGGACAGGGGCGTTTCGACTAATGAAAAACTGTTTTTT. It is translated as CASRLRADRGVSTNEKLFF.

This chain links TRBV9 with TRBJ2-7; unclear D gene. Trimming took off 1 base at V and 3 bases at J, with 8 bases between the two ends. This CDR3 is 13 amino acids long. Germline CDR1 reads SGDLS; CDR2 reads YYNGEE. Here the CDR3 reads CASSVNPSYEQYF. In nucleotides, the CDR3 is TGTGCCAGCAGCGTAAACCCTAGCTACGAGCAGTACTTC. The variable domain in full, with the rest retrieved from reference TRBV9 and TRBJ2-7, is DSGVTQTPKHLITATGQRVTLRCSPRSGDLSVYWYQQSLDQGLQFLIQYYNGEERAKGNILERFSAQQFPDLHSELNLSSLELGDSALYFCASSVNPSYEQYFGPGTRLTVT.

The rearrangement links TRBV27 to TRBJ2-1, with TRBD2 matching 12 bases. The V and J ends lost 3 bases and 4 bases, in that order; junction bases with no gene match: 7. CDR1 is MNHEY, CDR2 SMNVEV, per germline (reference sequence). This CDR3 contains 17 residues. The CDR3 nucleotides are TGTGCCAGCAGTTTTGTCGAGACTAGCGGGAGTTACAATGAGCAGTTCTTC. This codes for CASSFVETSGSYNEQFF.

The chain carries TRBV6-6 and TRBJ2-1; TRBD2 aligns across 10 bases. With V trimmed by 6 bases and J by 4 bases, 9 bases remained unmatched. This CDR3 region has 16 residues. The germline CDR1 and CDR2 sequences are MNHNY and SVGAGI (reference sequence). For the CDR3, the DNA is TGTGCCAGCAGGGACCGAGCGGGAGGGGCATACAATGAGCAGTTCTTC. It is translated as CASRDRAGGAYNEQFF.

The chain employs TRBV13 and TRBJ2-3; 9 positions agree with TRBD1. Germline CDR1 and CDR2: PRHDT and FYEKMQ (reference sequence). V was pared by 3 bases and J by 0 bases, with 10 bases of the junction left unmatched. The CDR3 contains 18 residues. The CDR3 DNA follows: TGTGCCAGCAGCTTTCGCGGGACAGGGAGATCTAGCACAGATACGCAGTATTTT. This translates into CASSFRGTGRSSTDTQYF.

The chain is built from TRBV5-1 and TRBJ2-7, with TRBD1 identical over 10 bases. Trimming at V came to 5 bases and at J to 5 bases, leaving 4 bases not matched to a gene. Looked up from germline, CDR1 is SGHRS and CDR2 is YFSETQ. This CDR3 comprises 13 residues. CDR3 coding DNA: TGCGCCAGCAGGTCGACAGGGGGCAACGAGCAGTACTTC. Translated: CASRSTGGNEQYF.

The rearrangement uses TRBV24-1 and TRBJ1-5; a possible D gene is TRBD1 (5 bases). Looked up from germline, CDR1 is KGHDR and CDR2 is SFDVKD. V lost 6 bases and J 4 bases, leaving 15 bases between the germline ends. The CDR3 runs to 15 residues. The CDR3 protein is CATSPSGEGNQPQHF. CDR3 in DNA: TGTGCCACCAGTCCCTCGGGGGAAGGGAATCAGCCCCAGCATTTT.

This chain connects TRBV5-1 to TRBJ2-3; D is perhaps TRBD2 (5 bases). The germline gives CDR1 SGHRS, CDR2 YFSETQ. This CDR3 is built from 14 residues. V lost 2 bases to trimming and J lost 0 bases, with 7 bases between them. CDR3 in amino acids: CASSFQRSTDTQYF. In nucleotides, the CDR3 is TGCGCCAGCAGCTTCCAGCGGAGCACAGATACGCAGTATTTT.

J is TRBJ2-5 and V is TRBV30; D might be TRBD2 (6 bases). The CDR3 totals 14 residues. V was pared by 4 bases and J by 5 bases, with 17 bases between. Germline CDR1 GTSNPN, CDR2 SVGIG (reference sequence). Here the CDR3 DNA reads TGTGCCTGGAAGACAAGGGCAGGAGGGGAGACCCAGTACTTC. Residues: CAWKTRAGGETQYF.

This clone is a singleton in its sample. The J gene is TRBJ2-7, the V gene TRBV5-5, with D maybe TRBD1 (5 bases). The CDR3 consists of 14 residues. The germline V and J ends were trimmed by 0 bases and 2 bases, with 9 bases remaining between them. CDR1 SGHKS and CDR2 YYEKEE come from the germline V gene (reference sequence). The chain's CDR3 is CASSLEVGAYEQYF. As DNA, the CDR3 is TGTGCCAGCAGCTTGGAAGTAGGGGCCTACGAGCAGTACTTC.